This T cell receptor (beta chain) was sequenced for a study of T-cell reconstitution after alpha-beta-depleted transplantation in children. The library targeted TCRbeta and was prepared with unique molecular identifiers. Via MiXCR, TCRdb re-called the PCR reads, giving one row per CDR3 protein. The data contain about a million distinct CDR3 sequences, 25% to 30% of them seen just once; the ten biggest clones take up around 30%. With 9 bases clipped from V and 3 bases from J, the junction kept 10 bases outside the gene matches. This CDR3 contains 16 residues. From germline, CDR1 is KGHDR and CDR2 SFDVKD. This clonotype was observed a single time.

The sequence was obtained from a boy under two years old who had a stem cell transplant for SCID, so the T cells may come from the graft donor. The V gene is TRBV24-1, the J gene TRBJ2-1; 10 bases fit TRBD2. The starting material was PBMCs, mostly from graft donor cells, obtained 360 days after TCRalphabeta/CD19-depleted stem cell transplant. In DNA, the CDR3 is TGTGCCACCTCCGAAGGACTAGCGGTAGGCTACAATGAGCAGTTCTTC. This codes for CATSEGLAVGYNEQFF.